Each of the 19 T cell receptor beta chains below was sequenced from the same sample in a study of blood T cell repertoires in COVID-19. Profiled with immunoSEQ multiplex PCR; TCRdb holds only in-frame clones, not every one. Found here are about 130,000 clones, approximately 83% of them singletons; the top ten hold about 11%. Sample: peripheral blood. The receptors were gathered from a man aged 55 to 70 with acute or convalescent COVID-19.

The V and J genes are TRBV30 and TRBJ2-5, with D possibly matching TRBD1 (6 bases). The CDR3 consists of 16 residues. The germline V gene has CDR1 GTSNPN and CDR2 SVGIG (reference sequence). Trimming removed 0 bases from V and 5 bases from J, with 19 bases in between. The CDR3 nucleotides are TGTGCCTGGAGTGTACGGATACAGGGCGGTCGGGAGACCCAGTACTTC. Translating it yields CAWSVRIQGGRETQYF.

Concerning this clone itself: Other DNA variants within this sample encode the same CDR3. The chain joins TRBV18 to TRBJ2-2, with TRBD2 identical over 8 bases. This CDR3 region has 14 residues. J was trimmed by 4 bases and V by 3 bases; bases with no gene match: 1. Germline CDR1 is KGHSH and CDR2 is LQKENI. CDR3 sequence reads: CASSPGLVTGELFF. DNA for the CDR3: TGTGCCAGCTCACCGGGACTAGTCACCGGGGAGCTGTTTTTT.

The chain joins TRBV7-3 to TRBJ2-3; weak D call: TRBD1 (5 bases). Germline V gives CDR1 SGHTA, CDR2 FQGTGA. V was pared by 5 bases and J by 10 bases, with 16 bases between. The CDR3 covers 13 residues. This CDR3 reads CASSPPDTLAQYF. Here the CDR3 DNA reads TGTGCCAGCAGCCCCCCGGACACATTGGCGCAGTATTTT.

V is TRBV28 and J is TRBJ1-5; a weak D match, TRBD1 (5 bases). Germline CDR1 MDHEN, CDR2 SYDVKM. The ends were cut back, 4 bases at V and 11 bases at J, with 9 bases in the middle. The CDR3 spans 11 residues. The DNA for the CDR3 is TGTGCCAGCAGTTCCAGGGTAGCCCAGCATTTT. It translates to CASSSRVAQHF.

The gene calls are TRBV5-1 and TRBJ2-6; the D is unclear. This CDR3 is built from 14 residues. Germline lookup yields CDR1 SGHRS and CDR2 YFSETQ. Trimming cost V 4 bases and J 0 bases, with 5 bases left between them. The chain's CDR3 is CASSPYSGANVLTF. CDR3 nucleotide sequence: TGCGCCAGCAGCCCGTACTCTGGGGCCAACGTCCTGACTTTC.

The chain uses TRBV7-2 and TRBJ1-2, with TRBD1 matching over 9 bases. This CDR3 has 16 amino acids. The junction had 11 bases not matched to a gene; V was cut back by 4 bases and J by 5 bases. Germline lookup yields CDR1 SGHTA and CDR2 FQGNSA. CDR3 residues: CASSSISGTGWYGYTF. Here the CDR3 DNA reads TGTGCCAGCAGCTCGATATCCGGGACAGGGTGGTATGGCTACACCTTC.

The chain joins TRBV9 to TRBJ1-4; 7 bases fit TRBD1. The CDR3 loop spans 15 amino acids. V shed 3 bases, J shed 7 bases, and the junction held 9 bases outside the gene matches. Germline-derived CDR1 and CDR2 are SGDLS and YYNGEE. The CDR3 reads CASSGGDSEPEKLFF. Written as DNA, the CDR3 is TGTGCCAGCAGCGGGGGGGACAGCGAACCTGAAAAACTGTTTTTT.

V and J are TRBV5-1 and TRBJ1-2, with 7 bases that match TRBD1. V shed 4 bases and J 5 bases; nucleotides not matched to a gene: 8. From germline, CDR1 is SGHRS and CDR2 YFSETQ. The CDR3 has 14 amino acids. For the CDR3, the DNA is TGCGCCAGCAGCGTGGAGGGGGCGACGTATGGCTACACCTTC. This translates into CASSVEGATYGYTF.

The chain has TRBV5-1 and TRBJ2-7, with 10 bases aligning to TRBD2. V gave up 1 base and J gave up 4 bases; unmatched junction bases: 8. The CDR3 is 16 residues long. Germline loops: CDR1 SGHRS, CDR2 YFSETQ. This CDR3 reads CASSLLSSGRGYEQYF. The CDR3 nucleotides read TGCGCCAGCAGCTTGCTCTCTAGCGGGAGAGGGTACGAGCAGTACTTC. Combining the CDR3 with reference TRBV5-1 and TRBJ2-7 gives the whole variable domain KAGVTQTPRYLIKTRGQQVTLSCSPISGHRSVSWYQQTPGQGLQFLFEYFSETQRNKGNFPGRFSGRQFSNSRSEMNVSTLELGDSALYLCASSLLSSGRGYEQYFGPGTRLTVT.

Worth noting for this clone: Other nucleotide sequences from this sample produce the same CDR3. V usage is TRBV3-1 (or the pseudogene TRBV3-2) and J usage is TRBJ2-7; 9 bases fit TRBD1. V trimming: 3 bases; J trimming: 2 bases; junction bases outside the gene matches: 5. Germline V gene sequence: CDR1 LGHDT, CDR2 YNNKEL (reference sequence). The CDR3 is 15 amino acids. CDR3 protein: CASSQAGTGTYEQYF. In nucleotides, the CDR3 is TGTGCCAGCAGCCAGGCCGGGACAGGGACCTACGAGCAGTACTTC.

V and J are TRBV19 and TRBJ1-5; a possible D gene is TRBD1 (5 bases). In germline, CDR1 is LNHDA, CDR2 SQIVND (reference sequence). The CDR3 consists of 14 residues. V lost 2 bases to trimming and J lost 7 bases, with 12 bases between them. The CDR3 reads CASSIQGNYQPQHF. The CDR3 nucleotides are TGTGCCAGTAGTATACAGGGTAATTACCAGCCCCAGCATTTT.

The CDR3 reads CASSLDAGSNTEAFF. The CDR3 DNA reads TGCGCCAGCAGCTTGGACGCGGGGTCTAACACTGAAGCTTTCTTT. The chain joins TRBV5-1 to TRBJ1-1; the D is unclear. Germline V gives CDR1 SGHRS, CDR2 YFSETQ. V shed 0 bases and J shed 2 bases, with 11 bases lying between them. The CDR3 runs to 15 residues.

The V and J genes are TRBV15 and TRBJ1-5, with D possibly TRBD1 on 5 matching bases. The germline V and J ends were trimmed by 0 bases and 3 bases, with 12 bases remaining between them. The CDR3 spans 16 residues. CDR1 is LNHNV and CDR2 is YYDKDF in the germline V gene (reference sequence). In DNA form, the CDR3 reads TGTGCCACCAGCAGAGATAGGTTCAGGGACAATCAGCCCCAGCATTTT. Translating gives CATSRDRFRDNQPQHF.

The V and J genes are TRBV19 and TRBJ1-2; D is uncertain. V dropped 3 bases and J dropped 7 bases, with 18 bases sitting between them. From germline, CDR1 is LNHDA and CDR2 SQIVND (reference sequence). The CDR3 extends over 15 amino acids. CDR3 DNA: TGTGCCAGTAGTATTTTCCGCACCCCCGGCGGTGGCTACACCTTC. Its translation: CASSIFRTPGGGYTF.

The chain joins TRBV27 to TRBJ2-1, with 8 bases matching TRBD1. The CDR3 contains 17 residues. Germline V gives CDR1 MNHEY, CDR2 SMNVEV (reference sequence). The V segment lost 0 bases and the J segment 10 bases; nucleotides outside the gene matches: 14. This chain's CDR3 is CASSLSLGQGNVWEQFF. The CDR3, as DNA: TGTGCCAGCAGTTTATCGCTCGGACAGGGAAATGTGTGGGAGCAGTTCTTC.

The chain is built from TRBV6-5 and TRBJ1-1, with D unclear. This CDR3 comprises 13 residues. CDR1 is MNHEY, CDR2 SVGAGI, per germline. Between the trimmed V and J ends, which lost 7 bases and 5 bases, there was a span of 14 bases. As DNA, the CDR3 is TGTGCCAGCACCCTAAGGCGGGAGACTGAAGCTTTCTTT. It yields the protein CASTLRRETEAFF.

This rearrangement joins TRBV5-4 to TRBJ2-3, with 9 bases fitting TRBD2. V shed 10 bases and J 4 bases; nucleotides not matched to a gene: 4. The length of the CDR3 is 12 residues. Germline lookup yields CDR1 SGHNT and CDR2 YYREEE (reference sequence). DNA for the CDR3: TGTGCCGCGGGGGGGGACGCAGATACGCAGTATTTT. Amino acid sequence: CAAGGDADTQYF. The full variable domain, in which reference TRBV5-4 and TRBJ2-3 provide the parts outside the CDR3, is ETGVTQSPTHLIKTRGQQVTLRCSSQSGHNTVSWYQQALGQGPQFIFQYYREEENGRGNFPPRFSGLQFPNYSSELNVNALELDDSALYLCAAGGDADTQYFGPGTRLTVL.

This rearrangement joins TRBV28 to TRBJ1-2; D possibly corresponds to TRBD1 (5 bases). Between the trimmed V and J ends, which lost 6 bases and 0 bases, there was a span of 14 bases. The CDR3 is 15 amino acids. Germline loops: CDR1 MDHEN, CDR2 SYDVKM. The CDR3 nucleotides read TGTGCCAGCAGGGTACCCAGGGCCGCTAACTATGGCTACACCTTC. Its protein is CASRVPRAANYGYTF.

The V call is TRBV7-3, the J call TRBJ2-1; possible D gene TRBD1, 5 bases. This CDR3 has 13 residues. CDR1 is SGHTA and CDR2 is FQGTGA in the germline V gene. V was trimmed by 2 bases and J by 8 bases, leaving 10 bases between them. The CDR3 DNA reads TGTGCCAGCAGCTTAGGGGCTATCGATGAGCAGTTCTTC. Residues: CASSLGAIDEQFF.